The sequence of this TCR beta chain was determined in a study of cytomegalovirus exposure and HLA in healthy donors. Regarding the study as a whole: Researchers reported in a later analysis that a missense DCLRE1C variant was tied to TCR beta V- and J-gene trimming. What was likely a sequencing artifact was a cluster of highly shared sequence variants. Altogether, 164 TCR beta chains were recorded as cytomegalovirus-associated.

Both 60 Vbeta primers and 13 Jbeta primers went into the PCR. Libraries were prepared by immunoSEQ multiplex PCR; TCRdb keeps only in-frame clonotypes and omits some of them. The sample lists 150,000 to 200,000 clones; about 80% were seen once. About this clone: Its antigen is not known.

V shed 1 base and J shed 6 bases, with 16 bases lying between them. Germline CDR1 and CDR2: SGHVS and FNYEAQ. The CDR3 is 16 amino acids. The rearrangement joins TRBV7-6 to TRBJ1-3; the D is unclear. The TCR originated in a woman in her twenties or thirties in good health and CMV-seropositive. Source material: PBMCs. This chain's CDR3 is CASSLVGGFFENTIYF. The CDR3 DNA follows: TGTGCCAGCAGCTTAGTAGGCGGATTCTTCGAAAACACCATATATTTT. The full variable domain, with the rest looked up from reference TRBV7-6 and TRBJ1-3, is GAGVSQSPRYKVTKRGQDVALRCDPISGHVSLYWYRQALGQGPEFLTYFNYEAQQDKSGLPNDRFSAERPEGSISTLTIQRTEQRDSAMYRCASSLVGGFFENTIYFGEGSWLTVV.